What follows describes a single T cell receptor beta chain. At the DNA level, this CDR3 is encoded by other sequences in the same sample as well. This specimen comes from a study of blood T cell repertoires in COVID-19. Sequenced by immunoSEQ multiplex PCR; TCRdb stores in-frame clones only, minus some. The sample has about 90,000 clones, 70% to 90% seen once. The source is a man aged 45-60 years with COVID-19, enrolled during active disease. The sample comprised peripheral blood.

The CDR3 DNA sequence: TGTGCCAGCAGCTCCCCGGGGGGGGGCTCTGGGGCCAACGTCCTGACTTTC. Protein sequence: CASSSPGGGSGANVLTF. The chain links TRBV28 to TRBJ2-6, with 8 nucleotides matching TRBD2. This CDR3 region has 17 residues. The trim removed 6 bases at V and 0 bases at J, leaving 7 bases unmatched. CDR1 and CDR2 (germline): MDHEN, SYDVKM. The variable domain in full, completed from reference TRBV28 and TRBJ2-6, reads DVKVTQSSRYLVKRTGEKVFLECVQDMDHENMFWYRQDPGLGLRLIYFSYDVKMKEKGDIPEGYSVSREKKERFSLILESASTNQTSMYLCASSSPGGGSGANVLTFGAGSRLTVL.